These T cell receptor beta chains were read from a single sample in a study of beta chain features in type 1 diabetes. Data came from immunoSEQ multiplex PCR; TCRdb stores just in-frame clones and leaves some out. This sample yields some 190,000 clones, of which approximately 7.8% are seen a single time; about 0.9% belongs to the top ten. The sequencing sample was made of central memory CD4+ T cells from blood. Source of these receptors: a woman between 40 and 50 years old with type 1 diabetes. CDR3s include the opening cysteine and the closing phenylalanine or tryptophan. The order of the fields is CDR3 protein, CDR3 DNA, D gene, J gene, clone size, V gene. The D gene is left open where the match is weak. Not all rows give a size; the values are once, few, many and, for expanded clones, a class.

CDR3 protein: CASSPSGAKNIQYF; CDR3 DNA: TGTGCCAGCAGCCCCTCGGGGGCCAAAAACATTCAGTACTTC; D gene: -; J gene: TRBJ2-4; clone size: -; V gene: TRBV7-2
CDR3 protein: CASSSWTSGSTDTQYF; CDR3 DNA: TGTGCCAGCAGCTCCTGGACTAGCGGGAGCACAGATACGCAGTATTTT; D gene: TRBD2; J gene: TRBJ2-3; clone size: few; V gene: TRBV9
CDR3 protein: CASSVGPGMETQYF; CDR3 DNA: TGTGCCAGCAGCGTAGGTCCAGGGATGGAGACCCAGTACTTC; D gene: -; J gene: TRBJ2-5; clone size: few; V gene: TRBV9
CDR3 protein: CASSRTSNEQYF; CDR3 DNA: TGTGCCAGCAGTCGGACTAGCAACGAGCAGTACTTC; D gene: TRBD2; J gene: TRBJ2-7; clone size: few; V gene: TRBV2
CDR3 protein: CASSLRSGNTYHGNTEAFF; CDR3 DNA: TGTGCCAGCAGCCTCCGATCCGGGAACACCTATCACGGGAACACTGAAGCTTTCTTT; D gene: -; J gene: TRBJ1-1; clone size: few; V gene: TRBV14
CDR3 protein: CASSDGTSGGTYQETQYF; CDR3 DNA: TGTGCCAGCAGCGACGGGACTAGCGGGGGGACCTACCAAGAGACCCAGTACTTC; D gene: TRBD2; J gene: TRBJ2-5; clone size: few; V gene: TRBV9
CDR3 protein: CASSLTTVNTEAFF; CDR3 DNA: TGTGCCAGCAGCTTAACGACAGTTAACACTGAAGCTTTCTTT; D gene: -; J gene: TRBJ1-1; clone size: -; V gene: TRBV7-2
CDR3 protein: CASSPGSSYEQYF; CDR3 DNA: TGTGCCAGCAGTCCCGGGAGCTCCTACGAGCAGTACTTC; D gene: -; J gene: TRBJ2-7; clone size: few; V gene: TRBV28
CDR3 protein: CASGPWDRNSPLHF; CDR3 DNA: TGTGCCAGCGGACCGTGGGACAGAAATTCACCCCTCCACTTT; D gene: TRBD1; J gene: TRBJ1-6; clone size: -; V gene: TRBV7-2
CDR3 protein: CASDGGAADTQYF; CDR3 DNA: TGTGCCTCCGACGGGGGAGCGGCAGATACGCAGTATTTT; D gene: -; J gene: TRBJ2-3; clone size: -; V gene: TRBV30
CDR3 protein: CASSLTAGGSNEQFF; CDR3 DNA: TGCGCCAGCAGCTTGACAGCGGGAGGTAGCAATGAGCAGTTCTTC; D gene: TRBD2; J gene: TRBJ2-1; clone size: few; V gene: TRBV5-1
CDR3 protein: CASSYQDKVAQYF; CDR3 DNA: TGTGCCAGCAGCTACCAGGACAAGGTGGCCCAGTACTTC; D gene: -; J gene: TRBJ2-5; clone size: -; V gene: TRBV7-6
CDR3 protein: CAWARQGAAGNTIYF; CDR3 DNA: TGTGCCTGGGCTAGACAGGGGGCTGCTGGAAACACCATATATTTT; D gene: TRBD1; J gene: TRBJ1-3; clone size: -; V gene: TRBV30
CDR3 protein: CASGPSGHGSPLHF; CDR3 DNA: TGTGCCAGCGGCCCATCGGGACATGGCTCACCCCTCCACTTT; D gene: -; J gene: TRBJ1-6; clone size: few; V gene: TRBV27
CDR3 protein: CASSREMNTEAFF; CDR3 DNA: TGTGCCAGCAGCCGAGAAATGAACACTGAAGCTTTCTTT; D gene: -; J gene: TRBJ1-1; clone size: few; V gene: TRBV7-2
CDR3 protein: CASSLGRTGSETQYF; CDR3 DNA: TGTGCCAGCAGCTTAGGGCGGACGGGATCCGAGACCCAGTACTTC; D gene: -; J gene: TRBJ2-5; clone size: few; V gene: TRBV7-2
CDR3 protein: CASSLVVSGNTIYF; CDR3 DNA: TGTGCCAGCAGCTTAGTCGTCTCTGGAAACACCATATATTTT; D gene: -; J gene: TRBJ1-3; clone size: -; V gene: TRBV7-8